This T cell receptor beta chain is from a study of shared clonotypes between healthy human individuals. Study-level points and caveats: In four donors, about 5% of naive CD4 clonotypes appeared in common.

For each subset, genomic DNA was distributed in equal portions over several immunoSEQ plates. The input for sorted-subset replicate PCRs was approximately 190 ng DNA, 25,000 to 30,000 T cell genomes. TCRdb keeps only in-frame clones here, not all; method: immunoSEQ multiplex PCR. The table has around 370,000 clones, approximately 96% seen once. About this clone itself: The antigen remains unidentified.

Germline assignment: CDR1 MNHGY and CDR2 SVAAGI. CDR3 length: 14 residues. V trimming: 6 bases; J trimming: 0 bases; junction bases outside the gene matches: 4. The genes are TRBV6-9 and TRBJ1-2; 7 bases are shared with TRBD1. The receptor comes from a man aged 25-45 years in good health. The specimen sequenced was memory CD8+ T cells sorted from blood. The subset here: CD45RO+ cells pooled with CCR7-negative TemRA cells. The chain's CDR3 is CASRQGQANYGYTF. The CDR3 region has the DNA TGTGCCAGCAGACAGGGGCAGGCTAACTATGGCTACACCTTC.